The entry below gives a single T cell receptor (beta chain) sequence along with its context. Its target is not known. The sample originates from a study of CD8 T cells in Susac syndrome. At the level of the study: Among the Susac syndrome patients sequenced, roughly six had active disease and fewer than 10 were in remission. Patients with Susac syndrome had blood drawn and were at that point therapy-naive, on corticosteroids, or on intravenous immunoglobulin alone. Whole-study findings and limits: Clonal expansion was missing from Susac syndrome CD4+ T cell repertoires.

After extraction with the RNeasy kit, roughly 0.45 to 1 ug of the RNA was reverse transcribed using random hexamers. TCRdb re-called the immunoSEQ multiplex PCR reads through MiXCR, storing one row per CDR3 protein. Of over 150,000 distinct CDR3 sequences listed, about 96% are singletons. The CDR3 consists of 17 residues. Germline V lookup: CDR1 DFQATT, CDR2 SNEGSKA (reference sequence). J was trimmed by 3 bases and V by 5 bases; bases with no gene match: 10. The sample taken for sequencing was CD4+ T cells from PBMCs. The origin of this receptor is a human donor with Susac syndrome. The chain employs TRBV20-1 and TRBJ2-6, with 10 bases identical to TRBD1. This CDR3 reads CSARGTGDLGGANVLTF. The CDR3 bases are TGCAGTGCTCGAGGGACAGGGGACCTCGGTGGGGCCAACGTCCTGACTTTC.